The 28 T cell receptor beta chains listed next were all sequenced from one sample in a study of blood T cell repertoires in COVID-19. Measured with immunoSEQ multiplex PCR; TCRdb has only the in-frame clones, and not every one. The table records 360,000 or so clones, 83% of them present only once. The sample taken for sequencing was PBMCs or T cells enriched from blood (not recorded which). Receptors were obtained from a woman aged 50 to 60 who had recovered from COVID-19.

The rearrangement links TRBV6-2 or TRBV6-3 to TRBJ2-5; 10 bases are a match to TRBD2. CDR3 length: 16 amino acids. J gave up 5 bases and V 2 bases, and 8 bases lay outside the gene matches. Germline CDR1 and CDR2: MNHEY and SVGEGT. CDR3 sequence (DNA): TGTGCCAGCAGTTACGCGAGCGGGGGGGCCTTGGAGACCCAGTACTTC. Translating it yields CASSYASGGALETQYF.

This chain joins TRBV6-5 and TRBJ1-2, with a possible D match to TRBD1 (6 bases). Germline values: CDR1 MNHEY, CDR2 SVGAGI. Trimming took 0 bases from V and 4 from J, leaving 9 bases between them. The length of the CDR3 is 14 residues. CDR3 region: CASSYSRGRYGYTF. The CDR3 nucleotides read TGTGCCAGCAGTTACTCCAGGGGACGCTATGGCTACACCTTC.

The chain combines TRBV3-1 (or the pseudogene TRBV3-2) with TRBJ2-7; TRBD2 matches 13 bases. The CDR3 totals 15 residues. Germline lookup yields CDR1 LGHDT and CDR2 YNNKEL (reference sequence). Germline trimming cut 4 bases from V and 8 bases from J; bases unmatched to any gene: 8. In DNA, the CDR3 is TGTGCCAGCAGCCCCTCGACTAGCGGGAGGTATCAGCAGTACTTC. This sequence encodes CASSPSTSGRYQQYF.

V is TRBV30 and J is TRBJ1-5; no firm D call. This CDR3 region has 14 residues. From germline, CDR1 is GTSNPN and CDR2 SVGIG (reference sequence). Between the trimmed V and J ends, which lost 2 bases and 3 bases, there was a span of 11 bases. The CDR3 reads CAWSSTVINQPQHF. The CDR3 DNA sequence: TGTGCCTGGAGTTCTACAGTAATCAATCAGCCCCAGCATTTT.

The chain couples TRBV11-3 to TRBJ2-3; D not certain. Germline V gene sequence: CDR1 SGHNT, CDR2 YENEEA. With 2 bases removed from V and 8 bases from J, the gap between germline ends came to 26 bases. This CDR3 is 18 amino acids long. The CDR3 here is CASSLQVPSPIQYATQYF. Here the CDR3 DNA reads TGTGCCAGCAGCTTACAAGTACCCTCTCCGATTCAGTACGCTACGCAGTATTTT.

The chain recombines TRBV5-1 with TRBJ2-1; 8 bases align to TRBD1. The CDR3 sequence is 16 residues long. J gave up 9 bases and V 4 bases, and 15 bases lay outside the gene matches. Germline V gives CDR1 SGHRS, CDR2 YFSETQ. Here the CDR3 DNA reads TGCGCCAGCAGCCCCACATCCGGCGCAGGGGGCCTTGAGCAGTTCTTC. Its protein is CASSPTSGAGGLEQFF.

DNA for the CDR3: TGTGCCAGCAGCCTAAGGCACGGAGAGAACACTGAAGCTTTCTTT. Its translation is CASSLRHGENTEAFF. The chain joins TRBV11-2 to TRBJ1-1; D is ambiguous. The CDR3 runs to 15 residues. CDR1 SGHAT and CDR2 FQNNGV come from the germline V gene. V was clipped by 5 bases and J by 1 base, with 14 bases between them.

The V gene is TRBV3-1 (or the pseudogene TRBV3-2), the J gene TRBJ2-1, with 7 bases fitting TRBD1. Per the germline V gene, CDR1 is LGHDT and CDR2 is YNNKEL (reference sequence). Germline trimming cut 0 bases from V and 6 bases from J; bases unmatched to any gene: 5. The CDR3 runs to 15 residues. The CDR3: CASSQDRGLGNEQFF. In DNA form, the CDR3 reads TGTGCCAGCAGCCAAGACAGGGGGTTGGGCAATGAGCAGTTCTTC.

This clone has more than one count but fewer than ten. V and J are TRBV5-8 and TRBJ1-1; TRBD1 is a possible D gene (5 bases). This CDR3 has 15 amino acids. Trimming stripped 3 bases from V and 1 base from J, with 13 bases between. The germline V gene encodes CDR1 SGHTS and CDR2 YDEGEE. The CDR3 loop reads CASSWRGWGNTEAFF. As DNA, the CDR3 is TGTGCCAGCAGCTGGAGGGGTTGGGGGAACACTGAAGCTTTCTTT.

Here the CDR3 DNA reads TGTGCCAGCAGTCCGTCGCGGGAGGCCTCCTACGAGCAGTACTTC. Amino acids: CASSPSREASYEQYF. The chain employs TRBV7-2 and TRBJ2-7; the match to TRBD2 covers 8 bases. J was trimmed by 0 bases and V by 6 bases; bases with no gene match: 7. The CDR3 is 15 residues long. The germline gives CDR1 SGHTA, CDR2 FQGNSA.

The chain couples TRBV29-1 to TRBJ1-2; TRBD1 is a possible D gene (5 bases). V shed 0 bases and J shed 7 bases, with 24 bases lying between them. In germline, CDR1 is SQVTM, CDR2 ANQGSEA. The CDR3 runs to 17 residues. The chain's CDR3 is CSVEDERGPGAGGGYTF. The CDR3 DNA is TGCAGCGTTGAAGACGAAAGGGGCCCCGGTGCAGGCGGTGGCTACACCTTC.

This clone was seen just once. V and J are TRBV27 and TRBJ2-7, with D hard to call. Trimming took 5 bases from V and 2 from J, leaving 19 bases between them. Per germline, CDR1 MNHEY and CDR2 SMNVEV (reference sequence). The CDR3 runs 16 residues. The CDR3 DNA is TGTGCCAGCAGTCCAATCCCAGTGCAGACTCCCTACGAGCAGTACTTC. This translates into CASSPIPVQTPYEQYF.

The chain uses TRBV2 and TRBJ2-2; D ambiguous. V lost 1 base, J lost 6 bases, and 12 bases lay in between. This CDR3 contains 15 residues. Germline loops: CDR1 SNHLY, CDR2 FYNNEI. The CDR3 DNA reads TGTGCCAGCAGTGAAGTTAACAGCCGGTCCGGGGAGCTGTTTTTT. This codes for CASSEVNSRSGELFF.

This chain connects TRBV7-8 to TRBJ2-3; D is unclear. This CDR3 has 12 residues. CDR1 is SGHVS, CDR2 FQNEAQ, per germline. V shed 4 bases and J shed 3 bases, with 5 bases lying between them. The CDR3 DNA reads TGTGCCAGCAGCTCTACGACAGATACGCAGTATTTT. Amino acid sequence: CASSSTTDTQYF.

J is TRBJ1-3 and V is TRBV7-2; D call uncertain. The CDR3 runs 15 residues. Germline V gives CDR1 SGHTA, CDR2 FQGNSA. V lost 6 bases, J lost 5 bases, and 17 bases lay in between. The CDR3 DNA is TGTGCCAGCAGTTTCGGTGGAGGGAACAGAAACACCATATATTTT. Translation: CASSFGGGNRNTIYF. Full variable domain (missing parts from reference TRBV7-2 and TRBJ1-3): GAGVSQSPSNKVTEKGKDVELRCDPISGHTALYWYRQSLGQGLEFLIYFQGNSAPDKSGLPSDRFSAERTGGSVSTLTIQRTQQEDSAVYLCASSFGGGNRNTIYFGEGSWLTVV.

The gene calls are TRBV5-5 and TRBJ2-5, with a tentative D call TRBD1 (6 bases). The CDR3 spans 15 residues. The V gene lost 0 bases and the J gene lost 4 bases, with 13 bases spanning the gap. Germline V CDR1 and CDR2: SGHKS, YYEKEE (reference sequence). CDR3 sequence reads: CASSLALGQRETQYF. The CDR3 region has the DNA TGTGCCAGCAGCTTGGCGCTAGGACAGAGAGAGACCCAGTACTTC.

The chain couples TRBV3-1 (or the pseudogene TRBV3-2) to TRBJ2-5; possibly TRBD2 for D (7 bases). V dropped 3 bases and J dropped 0 bases, with 17 bases sitting between them. Looked up from germline, CDR1 is LGHDT and CDR2 is YNNKEL (reference sequence). The length of the CDR3 is 17 residues. The CDR3 DNA reads as TGTGCCAGCAGCCACAAGGGGGGGGAGGGGTACCAAGAGACCCAGTACTTC. Translating gives CASSHKGGEGYQETQYF.

The V gene is TRBV19, the J gene TRBJ1-1; TRBD1 aligns across 7 bases. V lost 5 bases to trimming and J lost 1 base; unmatched junction nucleotides: 7. The CDR3 is 15 residues long. CDR1 is LNHDA, CDR2 SQIVND, per germline (reference sequence). CDR3 nucleotides: TGTGCCAGTAGTCTTCGCCAGGGGGGGAACACTGAAGCTTTCTTT. Protein sequence: CASSLRQGGNTEAFF.

The chain links TRBV11-3 to TRBJ2-7; D might be TRBD1 or TRBD2, each matching 5 bases. Trimming shortened V by 5 bases and J by 1 base, and 15 bases separated the two germline ends. CDR3 length equals 15 residues. Germline V gene sequence: CDR1 SGHNT, CDR2 YENEEA. The CDR3 reads CASSVGHGESYEQYF. The CDR3, as DNA: TGTGCCAGCAGCGTAGGACACGGGGAGTCCTACGAGCAGTACTTC.

The CDR3 nucleotides are TGTGCCAGCAGCCTTCGGGGGGTGTACGAGCAGTACTTC. Amino acid sequence: CASSLRGVYEQYF. The V gene is TRBV6-2 or TRBV6-3, the J gene TRBJ2-7, with 7 nucleotides matching TRBD2. The germline V gene has CDR1 MNHEY and CDR2 SVGEGT. There are 13 residues in the CDR3. J gave up 4 bases and V 6 bases, and 6 bases lay outside the gene matches.

The V and J genes are TRBV4-3 and TRBJ1-6; TRBD1 aligns across 9 bases. CDR3 size: 15 residues. V was clipped by 4 bases and J by 5 bases; unmatched bases: 3. Germline V CDR1 and CDR2: LGHNA, YSLEER. In DNA, the CDR3 is TGCGCCAGCAGCCCCCGGGACAGGGATAATTCACCCCTCCACTTT. It specifies CASSPRDRDNSPLHF.

The chain employs TRBV19 and TRBJ1-2, with TRBD1 identical over 8 bases. Germline trimming cut 6 bases from V and 3 bases from J; bases unmatched to any gene: 9. The CDR3 totals 15 residues. Per germline, CDR1 LNHDA and CDR2 SQIVND (reference sequence). CDR3 bases: TGTGCCAGTAGAGGAAACATACAGGGGGACTATGGCTACACCTTC. Protein product: CASRGNIQGDYGYTF. The full variable domain, completed using reference TRBV19 and TRBJ1-2, is DGGITQSPKYLFRKEGQNVTLSCEQNLNHDAMYWYRQDPGQGLRLIYYSQIVNDFQKGDIAEGYSVSREKKESFPLTVTSAQKNPTAFYLCASRGNIQGDYGYTFGSGTRLTVV.

The chain links TRBV3-1 (or the pseudogene TRBV3-2) to TRBJ2-1; 13 bases are shared with TRBD2. This CDR3 spans 17 amino acids. The germline gives CDR1 LGHDT, CDR2 YNNKEL (reference sequence). V shed 4 bases, J shed 10 bases, and the junction held 13 bases outside the gene matches. CDR3 bases: TGTGCCAGCAGCCTTATAGGGACTAGCGGGAAGGGAGGGGAGCAGTTCTTC. Translation gives CASSLIGTSGKGGEQFF.

The V and J genes are TRBV18 and TRBJ1-6, with TRBD1 identical over 7 bases. Germline values: CDR1 KGHSH, CDR2 LQKENI. Unmatched junction bases numbered 10, after V lost 3 bases and J lost 5 bases. The CDR3 has 17 amino acids. The DNA of the CDR3 is TGTGCCAGCTCACCCTCAATATTGGGACAGCATAATTCACCCCTCCACTTT. It codes for CASSPSILGQHNSPLHF. Full variable domain (remainder filled in from reference TRBV18 and TRBJ1-6): NAGVMQNPRHLVRRRGQEARLRCSPMKGHSHVYWYRQLPEEGLKFMVYLQKENIIDESGMPKERFSAEFPKEGPSILRIQQVVRGDSAAYFCASSPSILGQHNSPLHFGNGTRLTVT.

The chain employs TRBV5-6 and TRBJ2-5; unclear D gene. This CDR3 has 14 residues. Trimming stripped 0 bases from V and 4 bases from J, with 10 bases between. From germline, CDR1 is SGHDT and CDR2 YYEEEE. CDR3 DNA: TGTGCCAGCAGCTTGGTTAGCTTCAGAGAGACCCAGTACTTC. Its protein product is CASSLVSFRETQYF.

The V and J genes are TRBV7-9 and TRBJ2-3, with TRBD1 matching 8 bases. The CDR3 loop spans 15 amino acids. Germline CDR1 is SEHNR and CDR2 is FQNEAQ (reference sequence). The V gene end was trimmed by 5 bases and the J gene end by 2 bases; junction bases not matched to a gene: 6. The CDR3 spells CASSRQGRSTDTQYF. In nucleotides, the CDR3 is TGTGCCAGCAGCCGACAGGGGAGATCCACAGATACGCAGTATTTT.

The CDR3 DNA follows: TGCGCCAGCAGCCCCACCGTGAGCGGGGGGGCCTCCCGCACAGATACGCAGTATTTT. Amino acid sequence: CASSPTVSGGASRTDTQYF. The chain has TRBV5-1 and TRBJ2-3; TRBD2 matches 10 bases. The CDR3 sequence is 19 residues long. With 4 bases clipped from V and 1 base from J, the junction kept 15 bases outside the gene matches. Germline V gene sequence: CDR1 SGHRS, CDR2 YFSETQ.

The chain couples TRBV19 to TRBJ2-1; D is uncertain. The germline V gene has CDR1 LNHDA and CDR2 SQIVND (reference sequence). This CDR3 contains 17 residues. V lost 2 bases, J lost 0 bases, and 14 bases lay in between. Here the CDR3 reads CASSIRGGGLSYNEQFF. CDR3 DNA sequence: TGTGCCAGTAGTATAAGAGGCGGCGGCCTCTCCTACAATGAGCAGTTCTTC.